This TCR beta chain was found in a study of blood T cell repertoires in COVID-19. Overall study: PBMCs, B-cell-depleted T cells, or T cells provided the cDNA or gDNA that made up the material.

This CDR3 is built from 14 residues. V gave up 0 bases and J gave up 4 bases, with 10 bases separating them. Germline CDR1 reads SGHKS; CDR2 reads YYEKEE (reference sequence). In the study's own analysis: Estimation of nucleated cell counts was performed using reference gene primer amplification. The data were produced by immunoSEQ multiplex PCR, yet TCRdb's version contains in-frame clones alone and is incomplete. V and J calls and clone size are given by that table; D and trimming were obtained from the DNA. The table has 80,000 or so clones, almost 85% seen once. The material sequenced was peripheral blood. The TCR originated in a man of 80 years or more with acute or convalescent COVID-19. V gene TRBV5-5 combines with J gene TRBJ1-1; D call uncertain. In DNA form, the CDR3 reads TGTGCCAGCAGCTTGGTTCCGGGTGCCACTGAAGCTTTCTTT. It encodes CASSLVPGATEAFF.